One and the same sample provided the 20 T cell receptor beta chains below, sequenced in a study of T-cell reconstitution after alpha-beta-depleted transplantation in children (dated by TCRdb to the mid-2010s). Taken with the paper, the label for treatment or condition translates to: allogeneic hematopoietic cell transplantation with graft depleted of TCRalphabeta T cells and CD19 B cells. To prepare the library, PCR was applied. This sample was sequenced with an Illumina HiSeq 2500. TCR library preparation used molecular barcoding, with unique molecular identifiers applied to normalize quantification of the TCRbeta repertoire. TCRdb handled the public reads itself, with Q25 trimming in fastp and clone calling in MiXCR, and kept productive beta chains. Each CDR3 protein gets just one entry, which takes the most common genes and DNA from the rows behind it. Counted in this sample were 250,000 to 300,000 distinct CDR3 sequences; around 10% of them appeared once. 20% to 25% of the sample goes to the ten largest clones.

Sequences were derived from peripheral blood, sampled 180 days after TCRalphabeta/CD19-depleted stem cell transplant. The receptors come from a male patient between 2 and 10 years old who had a stem cell transplant for chronic granulomatous disease, so the T cells may come from the graft donor.

This clonotype was seen repeatedly, ten times or more. The gene calls are TRBV4-3 and TRBJ1-1; D is ambiguous. From germline, CDR1 is LGHNA and CDR2 YSLEER. This CDR3 has 13 amino acids. V lost 0 bases to trimming and J lost 6 bases, with 8 bases between them. The chain's CDR3 is CASSQDLTAEAFF. CDR3 nucleotide sequence: TGCGCCAGCAGCCAAGATCTGACGGCTGAAGCTTTCTTT.

This clonotype has ten or more counts. V and J are TRBV20-1 and TRBJ1-2; D ambiguous. Trimming cost V 5 bases and J 3 bases, with 16 bases left between them. The CDR3 spans 14 residues. Per germline, CDR1 DFQATT and CDR2 SNEGSKA (reference sequence). The CDR3 spells CSAGYTITDYGYTF. CDR3 in DNA: TGCAGTGCTGGATACACGATTACCGACTATGGCTACACCTTC.

This clonotype was found many times. The genes are TRBV29-1 and TRBJ2-1; 8 nucleotides match TRBD1. The germline V gene has CDR1 SQVTM and CDR2 ANQGSEA. The V and J ends lost 4 bases and 12 bases, in that order; junction bases with no gene match: 14. The CDR3 is 14 residues long. The CDR3 is CSVVAQGAGGGQFF. For the CDR3, the DNA is TGCAGCGTTGTGGCCCAGGGGGCGGGTGGGGGGCAGTTCTTC.

This clonotype was observed many times. This chain uses TRBV6-2 or TRBV6-3 with TRBJ1-2; D ambiguous. This CDR3 spans 13 amino acids. The germline CDR1 and CDR2 sequences are MNHEY and SVGEGT. V lost 6 bases and J 4 bases, leaving 12 bases between the germline ends. The CDR3 region is CASSPLGTYGYTF. CDR3 bases: TGTGCCAGCAGCCCCCTGGGAACCTATGGCTACACCTTC.

This clonotype was detected ten times or more. This sequence joins TRBV7-9 and TRBJ2-7, with 9 bases that match TRBD1. The CDR3 loop spans 15 amino acids. Germline V gives CDR1 SEHNR, CDR2 FQNEAQ (reference sequence). With 4 bases clipped from V and 3 bases from J, the junction kept 7 bases outside the gene matches. The CDR3 loop reads CASSSYGTGYYEQYF. The CDR3 nucleotides are TGTGCCAGCAGCTCCTACGGGACAGGGTACTACGAGCAGTACTTC.

This clonotype has more than one count but fewer than ten. The gene calls are TRBV2 and TRBJ2-2; tentatively, D is TRBD1 (8 bases). Germline V CDR1 and CDR2: SNHLY, FYNNEI. The CDR3 has 13 residues. Trimming removed 11 bases from V and 3 bases from J, with 13 bases in between. The chain's CDR3 is CAHRGGDTGELFF. The DNA of the CDR3 is TGTGCCCACAGGGGGGGGGACACCGGGGAGCTGTTTTTT. The variable domain in full, with the rest retrieved from reference TRBV2 and TRBJ2-2, is EPEVTQTPSHQVTQMGQEVILRCVPISNHLYFYWYRQILGQKVEFLVSFYNNEISEKSEIFDDQFSVERPDGSNFTLKIRSTKLEDSAMYFCAHRGGDTGELFFGEGSRLTVL.

This clonotype was observed many times. The chain uses TRBV25-1 and TRBJ2-2; possible D gene TRBD1, 5 bases. CDR3 length: 15 amino acids. Between the trimmed V and J ends, which lost 3 bases and 6 bases, there was a span of 14 bases. CDR1 and CDR2 (germline): MGHDK, SYGVNS. CDR3 bases: TGTGCCAGCAGTGACGGACATTACGTTCCCGGGGAGCTGTTTTTT. As protein: CASSDGHYVPGELFF.

This clonotype has at least ten counts. The chain carries TRBV6-2 or TRBV6-3 and TRBJ1-6; TRBD1 agrees at 7 bases. CDR3 length equals 13 residues. Germline V gene lookup returns CDR1 MNHEY and CDR2 SVGEGT. V gave up 0 bases and J gave up 15 bases; unmatched junction bases: 5. Written as DNA, the CDR3 is TGTGCCAGCAGTTACTCAGGACAGGCCGACCTCCACTTT. It is translated as CASSYSGQADLHF.

This chain connects TRBV2 to TRBJ2-1, with 9 positions matching TRBD2. This CDR3 contains 18 residues. The V gene's germline CDR1 is SNHLY and CDR2 FYNNEI. Trimming removed 5 bases from V and 0 bases from J; junction bases left unmatched: 11. CDR3: CASSRGGRAKSSYNEQFF. The CDR3 nucleotides read TGTGCCAGCAGTCGTGGCGGGAGGGCCAAAAGCTCCTACAATGAGCAGTTCTTC.

This clonotype was seen repeatedly, ten times or more. This chain uses TRBV5-1 with TRBJ2-2, with D unclear. The CDR3 contains 15 residues. Germline CDR1 reads SGHRS; CDR2 reads YFSETQ. The V end lost 0 bases, the J end lost 0 bases, and 6 bases lay between the germline ends. Here the CDR3 DNA reads TGCGCCAGCAGCTTGGGAGATCCGAACACCGGGGAGCTGTTTTTT. It yields the protein CASSLGDPNTGELFF.

This clonotype was found many times. The chain combines TRBV28 with TRBJ2-5; D gene unclear. Trimming removed 3 bases at V and 5 bases at J, with 10 bases between. This CDR3 is built from 13 residues. Per the germline V gene, CDR1 is MDHEN and CDR2 is SYDVKM. DNA for the CDR3: TGTGCCAGCAGTTTTTTGGGGTTGGAGACCCAGTACTTC. This codes for CASSFLGLETQYF.

This clonotype has a count of ten or more. The chain links TRBV15 to TRBJ1-6, with TRBD1 as a possible D gene (5 bases). Trimming took 1 base from V and 1 from J, leaving 11 bases between them. The CDR3 has 17 residues. Germline V gene data show CDR1 as LNHNV and CDR2 as YYDKDF (reference sequence). The DNA of the CDR3 is TGTGCCACCAGCAGAGTCGAAGGGGCATCCTATAATTCACCCCTCCACTTT. Translated, it gives CATSRVEGASYNSPLHF.

This clonotype was recorded many times. The V gene is TRBV16, the J gene TRBJ2-3; maybe TRBD2 (6 bases). The CDR3 runs 14 residues. The V gene lost 5 bases and the J gene lost 6 bases, with 15 bases spanning the gap. Germline V gives CDR1 KGHSY, CDR2 FQNENV. CDR3 sequence (DNA): TGTGCCAGCAGCAGGGGAGGACGTTGGGATACGCAGTATTTT. Residues: CASSRGGRWDTQYF.

This clonotype appeared many times. The gene calls are TRBV5-1 and TRBJ2-5; no firm D call. In germline, CDR1 is SGHRS, CDR2 YFSETQ. V gave up 0 bases and J gave up 5 bases, with 8 bases separating them. This CDR3 comprises 13 residues. CDR3 sequence (DNA): TGCGCCAGCAGCTTGGCCCCCCGGGAGACCCAGTACTTC. It specifies CASSLAPRETQYF. The whole variable domain, filled in from reference TRBV5-1 and TRBJ2-5, reads KAGVTQTPRYLIKTRGQQVTLSCSPISGHRSVSWYQQTPGQGLQFLFEYFSETQRNKGNFPGRFSGRQFSNSRSEMNVSTLELGDSALYLCASSLAPRETQYFGPGTRLLVL.

This clonotype was counted many times. The rearrangement uses TRBV5-1 and TRBJ1-5; 7 positions agree with TRBD1. The CDR3 consists of 14 residues. V dropped 1 base and J dropped 6; count of bases not matched to a gene: 4. The germline gives CDR1 SGHRS, CDR2 YFSETQ. The CDR3 loop reads CASSLTGEAQPQHF. The CDR3 DNA reads TGCGCCAGCAGCTTGACAGGGGAGGCTCAGCCCCAGCATTTT.

There are many counts of this clonotype. This chain uses TRBV5-1 with TRBJ2-3; unclear D gene. The germline CDR1 and CDR2 sequences are SGHRS and YFSETQ. The CDR3 is 15 amino acids. Trimming removed 1 base from V and 1 base from J, with 10 bases in between. The CDR3 region is CASSLPGSGTDTQYF. CDR3 nucleotide sequence: TGCGCCAGCAGCTTGCCTGGGTCTGGCACAGATACGCAGTATTTT.

Comments on this clonotype: Relative to the germline gene, one junction end is altered; a read error may explain this. The genes are TRBV5-1 and TRBJ2-1; 8 positions agree with TRBD2. This CDR3 region has 15 residues. Germline CDR1 reads SGHRS; CDR2 reads YFSETQ. CDR3 sequence: CASGLAGTSYNEQFF. CDR3 coding DNA: TGCGCCAGCGGCTTAGCGGGGACCTCCTACAATGAGCAGTTCTTC.

Details on this clonotype: A read error is possible here, since a much larger clone lies one base away. The genes are TRBV5-1 and TRBJ2-1, with 10 bases fitting TRBD2. The CDR3 is made up of 16 amino acids. Germline V lookup: CDR1 SGHRS, CDR2 YFSETQ. In nucleotides, the CDR3 is TGCGCCAGCAGCTTATTCCGGCTAGCGGGAGCGGAGGAGCATTTCTTC. This codes for CASSLFRLAGAEEHFF.

There are many counts of this clonotype. V usage is TRBV20-1 and J usage is TRBJ2-7; 11 bases align to TRBD2. Unmatched junction bases numbered 16, after V lost 6 bases and J lost 3 bases. CDR3 length: 17 residues. The V gene's germline CDR1 is DFQATT and CDR2 SNEGSKA (reference sequence). CDR3 bases: TGCAGTGCCCCCTCGTGGGGCTTAGCGGGAGGGAACTACGAGCAGTACTTC. Residues: CSAPSWGLAGGNYEQYF.

The sample holds many counts of this clonotype. The genes are TRBV12-3 or TRBV12-4 and TRBJ2-2, with 7 bases matching TRBD1. The trim removed 5 bases at V and 5 bases at J, leaving 11 bases unmatched. This CDR3 is built from 16 residues. DNA of the CDR3: TGTGCCAGCAGTACCGTGGGGCAGGGGGATACCGGGGAGCTGTTTTTT. Protein: CASSTVGQGDTGELFF.